These 13 T cell receptor beta chains share one sample of origin, sequenced in a study of blood T cell repertoires in COVID-19. Measured with immunoSEQ multiplex PCR; TCRdb has only the in-frame clones, and not every one. The table lists around 140,000 clones, more than 70% of them singletons. Sequenced material: peripheral blood. The receptor source for this set is a woman aged 55 to 70 with acute or convalescent COVID-19.

This clone was detected once. The V call is TRBV4-3, the J call TRBJ1-6; 10 bases align to TRBD1. The germline CDR1 and CDR2 sequences are LGHNA and YSLEER. V shed 5 bases, J shed 10 bases, and the junction held 8 bases outside the gene matches. This CDR3 is built from 15 residues. The CDR3 DNA is TGCGCCAGCAGCAAGGGACAGGGGATTGGGTCACCCCTCCACTTT. Its protein is CASSKGQGIGSPLHF.

The chain uses TRBV9 and TRBJ2-2; a weak D match, TRBD2 (6 bases). V shed 2 bases and J shed 5 bases, with 10 bases lying between them. This CDR3 has 14 amino acids. The germline CDR1 and CDR2 sequences are SGDLS and YYNGEE. CDR3 DNA sequence: TGTGCCAGCAGCGTGGTAGGAGGGACCGGGGAGCTGTTTTTT. Its protein product is CASSVVGGTGELFF.

The rearrangement links TRBV28 to TRBJ1-2, with D unclear. The CDR3 sequence is 13 residues long. From germline, CDR1 is MDHEN and CDR2 SYDVKM. Trimming shortened V by 3 bases and J by 8 bases, and 13 bases separated the two germline ends. CDR3 in DNA: TGTGCCAGCAGTTTCGAGGCAACAAGAGGCTACACCTTC. Translating gives CASSFEATRGYTF.

The chain couples TRBV5-5 to TRBJ2-1; TRBD1 is a possible D gene (5 bases). V was cut by 1 base and J by 3 bases, with 11 bases left in between. This CDR3 is 15 amino acids long. Germline V gene data show CDR1 as SGHKS and CDR2 as YYEKEE (reference sequence). CDR3 region: CASSLLGELYNEQFF. The CDR3 nucleotides are TGTGCCAGCAGCTTGTTAGGGGAACTCTACAATGAGCAGTTCTTC.

This clone appeared once. V and J are TRBV28 and TRBJ1-5; the D gene is possibly TRBD1 (5 bases). The ends were cut back, 5 bases at V and 2 bases at J, with 13 bases in the middle. Germline V lookup: CDR1 MDHEN, CDR2 SYDVKM. The CDR3 sequence is 15 residues long. The CDR3 nucleotides read TGTGCCAGCAGTCAATACCAGGGCCGCAATCAGCCCCAGCATTTT. Residues: CASSQYQGRNQPQHF.

The V and J genes are TRBV6-5 and TRBJ1-6, with D tentatively TRBD1 (5 bases). CDR3 length: 16 amino acids. V lost 4 bases and J 5 bases, leaving 15 bases between the germline ends. CDR1 and CDR2 (germline): MNHEY, SVGAGI. This chain's CDR3 is CASSLVGTLHNSPLHF. The CDR3 nucleotides are TGTGCCAGCAGTTTAGTCGGGACTCTCCATAATTCACCCCTCCACTTT.

V usage is TRBV28 and J usage is TRBJ1-6, with 9 bases that match TRBD1. The CDR3 covers 16 residues. From germline, CDR1 is MDHEN and CDR2 SYDVKM. The J segment lost 9 bases and the V segment lost 5 bases, leaving 11 bases of the junction unmatched. The DNA for the CDR3 is TGTGCCAGCAGTAATACAGGGGGCCTAGGGGGTTCACCCCTCCACTTT. It codes for CASSNTGGLGGSPLHF.

This sequence joins TRBV12-3 or TRBV12-4 and TRBJ2-2; 7 bases fit TRBD1. The CDR3 sequence is 11 residues long. CDR3 DNA: TGTGCAGGGACAGACACCGGGGAGCTGTTTTTT. Translation: CAGTDTGELFF.

This chain links TRBV6-5 with TRBJ2-1; 10 nucleotides agree with TRBD2. The CDR3 has 14 residues. The V and J ends lost 8 bases and 8 bases, in that order; junction bases with no gene match: 9. Germline V gene sequence: CDR1 MNHEY, CDR2 SVGAGI. DNA of the CDR3: TGTGCCAGCGGCCGGGGACTAGCGAGAGATGAGCAGTTCTTC. This codes for CASGRGLARDEQFF.

The genes are TRBV5-4 and TRBJ2-7; 8 bases fit TRBD1. Unmatched junction bases numbered 3, after V lost 4 bases and J lost 3 bases. Germline V gene lookup returns CDR1 SGHNT and CDR2 YYREEE (reference sequence). There are 13 residues in the CDR3. The CDR3 loop is CASSLRGRYEQYF. In DNA form, the CDR3 reads TGTGCCAGCAGCCTCAGGGGGCGCTACGAGCAGTACTTC.

J is TRBJ1-1 and V is TRBV18; D unclear. The CDR3 extends over 13 amino acids. V lost 4 bases to trimming and J lost 2 bases, with 8 bases between them. The V gene's germline CDR1 is KGHSH and CDR2 LQKENI. Written as DNA, the CDR3 is TGTGCCAGCTCACGAGGGCCCAACACTGAAGCTTTCTTT. This gives the protein CASSRGPNTEAFF.

The V and J genes are TRBV12-5 and TRBJ2-5, with 7 bases fitting TRBD1. V lost 4 bases, J lost 3 bases, and 2 bases stayed unmatched. The length of the CDR3 is 13 residues. From germline, CDR1 is LGHNT and CDR2 FRNRAP. The CDR3 nucleotides read TGTGCTAGTGGTTCCGGGACAGAAGAGACCCAGTACTTC. Translating gives CASGSGTEETQYF. The whole variable domain, filled in from reference TRBV12-5 and TRBJ2-5, reads DARVTQTPRHKVTEMGQEVTMRCQPILGHNTVFWYRQTMMQGLELLAYFRNRAPLDDSGMPKDRFSAEMPDATLATLKIQPSEPRDSAVYFCASGSGTEETQYFGPGTRLLVL.

The V and J genes are TRBV6-5 and TRBJ2-2, with 8 nucleotides matching TRBD1. CDR1 and CDR2 (germline): MNHEY, SVGAGI. V dropped 6 bases and J dropped 6; count of bases not matched to a gene: 9. The CDR3 sequence is 15 residues long. The DNA for the CDR3 is TGTGCCAGCAGAGATACCGACAGGGGCCCCGGGGAGCTGTTTTTT. Protein product: CASRDTDRGPGELFF.